One and the same sample provided the 11 T cell receptor beta chains below, sequenced in a study of blood T cells in healthy people across ages. A second PCR, run for about 7 to 11 cycles, used a sample-barcoded 5' primer plus a J-beta primer mix. TCRdb passed the 5' RACE reads through MiXCR, listing each CDR3 protein once. The table shows about 1.6 million distinct CDR3 sequences, with roughly 30% occurring only once. The source material was blood. The receptors were sampled from a young woman in good health.

This rearrangement joins TRBV12-3 or TRBV12-4 to TRBJ1-1; D gene uncertain. The V and J ends lost 7 bases and 1 base respectively, with 7 bases between them. The CDR3 consists of 12 residues. The CDR3 DNA is TGTGCCAGCATAGGGCAGAACACTGAAGCTTTCTTT. As protein: CASIGQNTEAFF.

This clonotype was detected a few times. The rearrangement links TRBV4-2 to TRBJ2-1, with D possibly called TRBD1 or TRBD2 (5 bases each). V lost 0 bases to trimming and J lost 3 bases, with 12 bases between them. Germline CDR1 is LGHNA and CDR2 is YNFKEQ. The CDR3 covers 16 residues. Here the CDR3 DNA reads TGTGCCAGCAGCCAAGAGAGGGGAGACGGCTACAATGAGCAGTTCTTC. It specifies CASSQERGDGYNEQFF.

This clonotype was recorded only once. This rearrangement joins TRBV28 to TRBJ2-6, with 7 bases identical to TRBD2. The ends lost 5 bases at V and 15 bases at J; junction bases unmatched: 16. Germline V gene sequence: CDR1 MDHEN, CDR2 SYDVKM. The CDR3 loop spans 15 amino acids. The DNA for the CDR3 is TGTGCCAGCAGTCTTCCGGGGGGTAGCGGCTATGGCCTGACTTTC. This translates into CASSLPGGSGYGLTF.

The rearrangement joins TRBV20-1 to TRBJ1-1; 8 bases fit TRBD1. V gave up 5 bases and J gave up 10 bases; unmatched junction bases: 12. Per the germline V gene, CDR1 is DFQATT and CDR2 is SNEGSKA (reference sequence). CDR3 size: 13 residues. CDR3 in DNA: TGCAGTGCTTCTGTGGAGGACAGGGCTCGAGCTTTCTTT. Amino acid sequence: CSASVEDRARAFF.

V and J are TRBV7-3 and TRBJ2-5; TRBD2 matches 10 bases. The V gene's germline CDR1 is SGHTA and CDR2 FQGTGA. Losses at the gene ends were 2 bases for V and 2 bases for J; bases not matched to a gene: 5. The CDR3 covers 16 residues. Here the CDR3 DNA reads TGTGCCAGCAGCTTAGAGGGAGCGGGGGGGCAAGAGACCCAGTACTTC. It codes for CASSLEGAGGQETQYF. Together with reference TRBV7-3 and TRBJ2-5, the CDR3 gives the full variable domain: GAGVSQTPSNKVTEKGKYVELRCDPISGHTALYWYRQSLGQGPEFLIYFQGTGAADDSGLPNDRFFAVRPEGSVSTLKIQRTERGDSAVYLCASSLEGAGGQETQYFGPGTRLLVL.

This clonotype came up a few times. The rearrangement uses TRBV27 and TRBJ2-1; 13 nucleotides align to TRBD2. This CDR3 is built from 15 residues. V trimming: 4 bases; J trimming: 6 bases; junction bases outside the gene matches: 3. CDR1 and CDR2 (germline): MNHEY, SMNVEV (reference sequence). CDR3 protein: CASSSRTSGSNEQFF. The CDR3 region has the DNA TGTGCCAGCAGTTCACGGACTAGCGGGAGCAATGAGCAGTTCTTC.

This clonotype was counted at least ten times. The CDR3 region is CSARESGGRAYEQYF. CDR3 nucleotides: TGCAGTGCTAGAGAATCTGGGGGAAGAGCCTACGAGCAGTACTTC. This chain joins TRBV20-1 and TRBJ2-7; D tentatively fits TRBD1 or TRBD2 (5 bases each). This CDR3 has 15 amino acids. The germline CDR1 and CDR2 sequences are DFQATT and SNEGSKA (reference sequence). V gave up 0 bases and J gave up 2 bases, with 14 bases separating them.

This clonotype showed up just a few times. The CDR3 spells CSVPRLQETQYF. CDR3 DNA sequence: TGCAGCGTACCGAGACTCCAAGAGACCCAGTACTTC. The V gene is TRBV29-1, the J gene TRBJ2-5; D is ambiguous. This CDR3 comprises 12 residues. Trimming cost V 6 bases and J 1 base, with 9 bases left between them. Germline lookup yields CDR1 SQVTM and CDR2 ANQGSEA.

The V gene is TRBV20-1, the J gene TRBJ2-3; 7 nucleotides match TRBD2. CDR3 size: 12 residues. Germline V CDR1 and CDR2: DFQATT, SNEGSKA (reference sequence). Trimming took 4 bases from V and 4 from J; bases not matched to a gene: 2. DNA for the CDR3: TGCAGTGCTAAGGCGGGGGCAGATACGCAGTATTTT. Its translation is CSAKAGADTQYF.

This clonotype has only a few counts. The rearrangement links TRBV6-2 or TRBV6-3 to TRBJ1-2; the D is unclear. This CDR3 has 14 residues. The germline gives CDR1 MNHEY, CDR2 SVGEGT. Trimming removed 5 bases from V and 4 bases from J, with 14 bases in between. The CDR3: CASSPRATSYGYTF. CDR3 sequence (DNA): TGTGCCAGCAGTCCCCGTGCAACGAGCTATGGCTACACCTTC.

J is TRBJ2-3 and V is TRBV7-2, with D tentatively TRBD1 or TRBD2 (5 bases each). V was cut by 5 bases and J by 2 bases, with 14 bases left in between. The CDR3 has 15 amino acids. CDR1 and CDR2 (germline): SGHTA, FQGNSA. The CDR3 protein is CASSPKGTYTDTQYF. As DNA, the CDR3 is TGTGCCAGCAGCCCAAAAGGGACCTACACAGATACGCAGTATTTT.